The 22 T cell receptor beta chains below all came from one sample that was sequenced in a study of shared clonotypes between healthy human individuals. Repertoires were generated with immunoSEQ multiplex PCR, while TCRdb's copy carries only in-frame clones and drops some. The repertoire holds about half a million clones, with around 80% as singletons. Sequenced sample: PBMCs. Every receptor here comes from a middle-aged woman in good health. Some clones in this sample may be carry-over from other donors' samples.

A word on this clone: The same CDR3 can be traced to other DNA sequences in this sample. The genes are TRBV15 and TRBJ2-5, with D perhaps TRBD2 (5 bases). Germline CDR1 reads LNHNV; CDR2 reads YYDKDF (reference sequence). Trimming shortened V by 1 base and J by 0 bases, and 9 bases separated the two germline ends. The CDR3 totals 15 residues. CDR3 sequence reads: CATSRGIGDQETQYF. Written as DNA, the CDR3 is TGTGCCACCAGCAGAGGGATCGGGGACCAAGAGACCCAGTACTTC. The complete variable domain, with remaining parts taken from reference TRBV15 and TRBJ2-5, reads DAMVIQNPRYQVTQFGKPVTLSCSQTLNHNVMYWYQQKSSQAPKLLFHYYDKDFNNEADTPDNFQSRRPNTSFCFLDIRSPGLGDTAMYLCATSRGIGDQETQYFGPGTRLLVL.

V gene TRBV11-2 combines with J gene TRBJ2-5; no reliable D call. The DNA end favors TRBJ2-7, so the J call may be wrong. This CDR3 spans 11 amino acids. Germline V gene data show CDR1 as SGHAT and CDR2 as FQNNGV. The CDR3 loop reads CASSSSTEQYF. The CDR3 DNA sequence: TGTGCCAGCAGCTCCTCAACCGAGCAGTACTTC.

The chain uses TRBV7-9 and TRBJ2-6; no firm D call. The CDR3 sequence is 18 residues long. Trimming pared 0 bases from V and 0 bases from J, leaving 12 bases between. Germline lookup yields CDR1 SEHNR and CDR2 FQNEAQ (reference sequence). This CDR3 is CASSLAWGFGSGANVLTF. The CDR3 bases are TGTGCCAGCAGCTTAGCTTGGGGTTTTGGCTCTGGGGCCAACGTCCTGACTTTC.

V usage is TRBV7-2 and J usage is TRBJ2-5, with 8 bases identical to TRBD1. This CDR3 is 13 amino acids long. Trimming at V came to 6 bases and at J to 7 bases, leaving 7 bases not matched to a gene. Looked up from germline, CDR1 is SGHTA and CDR2 is FQGNSA. The CDR3: CASRPGGGWTQYF. CDR3 in DNA: TGTGCCAGCAGACCAGGGGGCGGCTGGACCCAGTACTTC.

This clone was seen just once. The chain has TRBV4-2 and TRBJ2-7, with D maybe TRBD1 (6 bases). With 1 base removed from V and 4 bases from J, the gap between germline ends came to 11 bases. The CDR3 contains 14 residues. Germline assignment: CDR1 LGHNA and CDR2 YNFKEQ. CDR3 sequence reads: CASSQGADRYEQYF. The CDR3 nucleotides are TGTGCCAGCAGCCAAGGGGCGGACAGATACGAGCAGTACTTC.

The genes are TRBV7-9 and TRBJ2-1, with D perhaps matching TRBD2 (5 bases). V was shortened by 1 base and J by 4 bases, with 14 bases between the two germline ends. The CDR3 runs to 16 residues. The germline CDR1 and CDR2 sequences are SEHNR and FQNEAQ (reference sequence). CDR3 loop: CASSLVEEPTYNEQFF. The CDR3 region has the DNA TGTGCCAGCAGCTTAGTGGAGGAGCCAACTTACAATGAGCAGTTCTTC.

The chain links TRBV6-6 to TRBJ2-1; D remains unclear. Germline CDR1 is MNHNY and CDR2 is SVGAGI (reference sequence). Trimming shortened V by 6 bases and J by 6 bases, and 9 bases separated the two germline ends. The CDR3 spans 12 residues. The CDR3 protein is CASSPSGNEQFF. The CDR3 DNA reads as TGTGCCAGCAGCCCCTCCGGCAATGAGCAGTTCTTC.

The chain links TRBV7-2 to TRBJ2-5; 12 bases agree with TRBD2. The CDR3 totals 16 residues. CDR1 and CDR2 (germline): SGHTA, FQGNSA. V gave up 5 bases and J gave up 9 bases; unmatched junction bases: 13. CDR3 sequence (DNA): TGTGCCAGCAGCCTGACTCTAGCGGGAGGGCGCGTGCCCCAGTACTTC. Encoded protein: CASSLTLAGGRVPQYF.

The V gene is TRBV5-6, the J gene TRBJ2-1; 9 nucleotides align to TRBD1. Germline V CDR1 and CDR2: SGHDT, YYEEEE. The CDR3 loop spans 16 amino acids. V lost 4 bases, J lost 7 bases, and 12 bases stayed unmatched. In DNA form, the CDR3 reads TGTGCCAGCAGCCCACTAGGGACAGGGACAGAAAATGAGCAGTTCTTC. It is translated as CASSPLGTGTENEQFF.

This clone was detected only a few times. V gene TRBV30 combines with J gene TRBJ1-5; D gene ambiguous. The V gene lost 4 bases and the J gene lost 3 bases, with 7 bases spanning the gap. Germline V gene sequence: CDR1 GTSNPN, CDR2 SVGIG (reference sequence). This CDR3 spans 12 amino acids. CDR3 nucleotide sequence: TGTGCCTGGAACACTCTCAATCAGCCCCAGCATTTT. Its protein is CAWNTLNQPQHF.

The V and J genes are TRBV7-3 and TRBJ2-7, with 12 bases fitting TRBD2. The CDR3 consists of 16 residues. Germline CDR1 reads SGHTA; CDR2 reads FQGTGA. The V segment lost 5 bases and the J segment 5 bases; nucleotides outside the gene matches: 10. Here the CDR3 DNA reads TGTGCCAGCAGCCCTGCTAGCGGGAGGGCCTTAGACGAGCAGTACTTC. Protein sequence: CASSPASGRALDEQYF.

Notes on this clone: A far larger clone is one base from this, pointing to a likely read error. The chain links TRBV4-2 to TRBJ1-1; D is perhaps TRBD1 (5 bases). Trimming pared 2 bases from V and 1 base from J, leaving 26 bases between. This CDR3 contains 20 residues. Germline V CDR1 and CDR2: LGHNA, YNFKEQ. The CDR3 DNA follows: TGTGCCAGCAGCCAACTCGGGAGGGGCGGCTCAGACCCTCAGAACACTGAAGCTTTCTTT. Its translation is CASSQLGRGGSDPQNTEAFF.

The CDR3 sequence is CATSGIAGAYEQYF. CDR3 nucleotide sequence: TGTGCCACCAGCGGCATAGCGGGCGCCTACGAGCAGTACTTC. The chain uses TRBV15 and TRBJ2-7; 7 bases match TRBD2. Unmatched junction bases numbered 6, after V lost 5 bases and J lost 2 bases. CDR1 and CDR2 from the germline V gene are LNHNV and YYDKDF (reference sequence). The CDR3 is 14 residues long.

The chain employs TRBV6-5 and TRBJ2-7; D possibly uses TRBD1 or TRBD2 (5 bases each). Trimming removed 6 bases at V and 2 bases at J, with 8 bases between. From germline, CDR1 is MNHEY and CDR2 SVGAGI. The CDR3 is made up of 12 amino acids. The DNA of the CDR3 is TGTGCCAGCAGCCAGGGAGCCTACGAGCAGTACTTC. Translation: CASSQGAYEQYF.

The genes are TRBV7-8 and TRBJ1-1; a possible D gene is TRBD1 (5 bases). CDR1 is SGHVS, CDR2 FQNEAQ, per germline. V was cut by 5 bases and J by 0 bases, with 19 bases left in between. The CDR3 has 17 residues. The DNA of the CDR3 is TGTGCCAGCAGCCACCCGACAGAAAACCCCATGAACACTGAAGCTTTCTTT. Its protein product is CASSHPTENPMNTEAFF. Full variable domain (missing parts from reference TRBV7-8 and TRBJ1-1): GAGVSQSPRYKVAKRGQDVALRCDPISGHVSLFWYQQALGQGPEFLTYFQNEAQLDKSGLPSDRFFAERPEGSVSTLKIQRTQQEDSAVYLCASSHPTENPMNTEAFFGQGTRLTVV.

Points on this clone: Since a far larger clone is one base different, this is likely a read error. The chain joins TRBV29-1 to TRBJ2-5; D is possibly TRBD1 or TRBD2 (5 bases each). The germline V gene encodes CDR1 SQVTM and CDR2 ANQGSEA. The CDR3 contains 14 residues. CDR3 sequence reads: CSVGGGQVAETQHF. In DNA form, the CDR3 reads TGCAGCGTTGGGGGCGGGCAGGTCGCGGAGACCCAGCACTTC.

This chain links TRBV7-9 with TRBJ1-3, with D perhaps matching TRBD1 (5 bases). Trimming shortened V by 11 bases and J by 2 bases, and 13 bases separated the two germline ends. Per germline, CDR1 SEHNR and CDR2 FQNEAQ (reference sequence). CDR3 size: 13 residues. DNA for the CDR3: TGTGCCGGAAAGGACATCACTGGAAACACCATATATTTT. It specifies CAGKDITGNTIYF.

This clone was detected only a few times. The V gene is TRBV10-3, the J gene TRBJ2-1, with a tentative D call TRBD2 (6 bases). Trimming removed 7 bases from V and 2 bases from J, with 12 bases in between. Germline values: CDR1 ENHRY, CDR2 SYGVKD. The CDR3 loop spans 14 amino acids. This chain's CDR3 is CAIMGGNTYNEQFF. The CDR3 DNA reads TGTGCCATCATGGGAGGAAACACCTACAATGAGCAGTTCTTC.

This chain connects TRBV5-5 to TRBJ1-5; D not certain. The germline V gene encodes CDR1 SGHKS and CDR2 YYEKEE (reference sequence). The CDR3 sequence is 12 residues long. V gave up 1 base and J gave up 3 bases, with 2 bases separating them. CDR3 residues: CASSLPNQPQHF. The CDR3 coding sequence is TGTGCCAGCAGCTTGCCCAATCAGCCCCAGCATTTT.

This chain joins TRBV4-1 and TRBJ2-3, with 12 nucleotides matching TRBD2. V shed 7 bases, J shed 4 bases, and the junction held 9 bases outside the gene matches. Germline lookup yields CDR1 MGHRA and CDR2 YSYEKL. CDR3 length equals 16 residues. The CDR3 coding sequence is TGCGCCAGCACCAGCGTCCTAGCGGGAGGGGCAGATACGCAGTATTTT. It translates to CASTSVLAGGADTQYF.

This sequence joins TRBV5-1 and TRBJ2-1, with unresolved D. Per germline, CDR1 SGHRS and CDR2 YFSETQ. The V and J ends lost 4 bases and 7 bases respectively, with 12 bases between them. This CDR3 spans 13 amino acids. The CDR3 loop reads CASSVGDGNEQFF. CDR3 coding DNA: TGCGCCAGCAGCGTCGGCGACGGGAATGAGCAGTTCTTC. Filled out from reference TRBV5-1 and TRBJ2-1, the complete variable domain reads KAGVTQTPRYLIKTRGQQVTLSCSPISGHRSVSWYQQTPGQGLQFLFEYFSETQRNKGNFPGRFSGRQFSNSRSEMNVSTLELGDSALYLCASSVGDGNEQFFGPGTRLTVL.

The genes are TRBV10-1 and TRBJ1-3; no firm D call. Germline CDR1 WNHNN, CDR2 SYGVQD (reference sequence). The CDR3 sequence is 13 residues long. V was trimmed by 8 bases and J by 0 bases, leaving 8 bases between them. Written as DNA, the CDR3 is TGCGCCAGCCATCCTAGCTCTGGAAACACCATATATTTT. Translation gives CASHPSSGNTIYF.